This T cell receptor (beta chain) emerged from a study of blood T cells in healthy people across ages. Concerning this clonotype: What it recognizes is unknown.

A sample-barcoded 5' primer and a J-beta primer mix were used in a second PCR of roughly 7 to 11 cycles. Each cDNA molecule, via a template-switch adaptor with 12 random nucleotides, was tagged. Every sample produced at least 2.5 million CDR3-containing paired-end reads. Each CDR3 protein gets one entry after TCRdb re-called the 5' RACE reads with MiXCR. The profile shows roughly 720,000 distinct CDR3 sequences, about 55% of them singletons. Study outcomes and limitations: Aged donors had fewer naive CD4+ cells and lower diversity than long-lived donors.

The CDR3 totals 17 residues. After removal of 7 bases from V and 4 bases from J, the junction contained 14 bases not matched to a gene. Total RNA extraction produced at least 5.5 micrograms (per sample) for the study. The chain is built from TRBV12-3 or TRBV12-4 and TRBJ2-7; 12 positions match TRBD2. What was sequenced was blood. This clonotype was sampled from a man older than 75 in good health. In nucleotides, the CDR3 is TGTGCCAGCACCCTTGCCCTCGCGGGGACTAGCGGGTACGAGCAGTACTTC. This translates into CASTLALAGTSGYEQYF.